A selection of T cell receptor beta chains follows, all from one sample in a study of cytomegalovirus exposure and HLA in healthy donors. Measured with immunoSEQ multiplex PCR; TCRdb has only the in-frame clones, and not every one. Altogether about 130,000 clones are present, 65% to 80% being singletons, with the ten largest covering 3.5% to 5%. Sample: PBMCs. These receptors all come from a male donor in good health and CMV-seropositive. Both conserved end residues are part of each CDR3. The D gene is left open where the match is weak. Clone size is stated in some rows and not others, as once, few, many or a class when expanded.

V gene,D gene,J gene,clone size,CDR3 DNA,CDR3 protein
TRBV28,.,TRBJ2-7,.,TGTGCCAGCTTGCGTAGTGGAGGTGACGAGCAGTACTTC,CASLRSGGDEQYF
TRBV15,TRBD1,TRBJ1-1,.,TGTGCCACCAGCTATAACAGGGGTACTGAAGCTTTCTTT,CATSYNRGTEAFF
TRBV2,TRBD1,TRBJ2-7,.,TGTGCCAGCAGCCCGGGACAGGCCCTCTACGAGCAGTACTTC,CASSPGQALYEQYF
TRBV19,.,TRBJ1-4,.,TGTGCCAGTAGTATCCTGAGGTGGGAAAAACTGTTTTTT,CASSILRWEKLFF
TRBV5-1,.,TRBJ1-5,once,TGCGCCAGCAGCCCCACGTCAGGCTATCAGCCCCAGCATTTT,CASSPTSGYQPQHF
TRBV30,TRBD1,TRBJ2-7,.,TGTGCCTGGAGCTTACATCCTCCGGGACAGGGGGATGAGCAGTACTTC,CAWSLHPPGQGDEQYF
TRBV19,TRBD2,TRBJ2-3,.,TGTGCCAGTAGTTCGCGACTAGCGGGAGCTACAGATACGCAGTATTTT,CASSSRLAGATDTQYF
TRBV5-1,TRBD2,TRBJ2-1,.,TGCGCCAGCAGCTTGGGGGGACTAGCTATGATACACAATGAGCAGTTCTTC,CASSLGGLAMIHNEQFF
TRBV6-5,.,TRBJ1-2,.,TGTGCCAGCAGTTACTCCCCCAGGGATTCCCCCTATGGCTACACCTTC,CASSYSPRDSPYGYTF
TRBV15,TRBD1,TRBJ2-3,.,TGTGCCACCAGCAGAGATAGGGACAGGGTGTGGACGCAGTATTTT,CATSRDRDRVWTQYF
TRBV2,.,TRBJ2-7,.,TGTGCCAGCAGTGGTTACGCGGGACCCACGGAGGAGCAGTACTTC,CASSGYAGPTEEQYF
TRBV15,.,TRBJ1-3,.,TGTGCCACCAGCAGAGACCTCATTCCGGTCTCTGGAAACACCATATATTTT,CATSRDLIPVSGNTIYF
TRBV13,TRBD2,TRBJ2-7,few,TGTGCCAGCAGCCTAAGCGGGGGGCGATACGAGCAGTACTTC,CASSLSGGRYEQYF
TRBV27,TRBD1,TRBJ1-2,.,TGTGCCGTTAGACAGGGGGTTGGCTATGGCTACACCTTC,CAVRQGVGYGYTF
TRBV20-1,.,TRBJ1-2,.,TGCAGTGCTCGAGACAGCTATGGCTACACCTTC,CSARDSYGYTF
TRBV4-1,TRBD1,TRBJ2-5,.,TGCGCCAGCAGCCAAGTACAGGGGGAAGAGACCCAGTACTTC,CASSQVQGEETQYF
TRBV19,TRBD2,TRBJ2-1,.,TGTGCCAGTAGTACTAGCGGGATCATCAATGAGCAGTTCTTC,CASSTSGIINEQFF
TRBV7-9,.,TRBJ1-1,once,TGTGCCAGCACGAGACAGCTTTCCAAAGCTTTCTTT,CASTRQLSKAFF
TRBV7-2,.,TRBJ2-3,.,TGTGCCAGCGCCTACACAGATACGCAGTATTTT,CASAYTDTQYF
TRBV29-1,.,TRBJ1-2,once,TGCAGCGTCGAATACGGTTTCTTC,CSVEYGFF
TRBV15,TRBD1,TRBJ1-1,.,TGTGCCACCAGCAGGGCGGGACAGGCTAACACTGAAGCTTTCTTT,CATSRAGQANTEAFF
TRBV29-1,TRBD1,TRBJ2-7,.,TGCAGCGTTGAGGGACAGGGGGCCTACGAGCAGTACTTC,CSVEGQGAYEQYF